The following is a T cell receptor (beta chain) sequence with its context. It lacks a known antigen. The record has no base qualities; no much larger clone is one base away. The CDR3 runs 18 amino acids, cysteine and phenylalanine included. The read is trimmed to its CDR3 DNA, 54 bases read in frame from base 1. The data stem from a study of cytomegalovirus exposure and HLA in healthy donors (dated by TCRdb to 2017 to 2019). For context, the study as a whole: An earlier analysis of roughly 630 of the donors reported 250 to 350 Gb of sequence data and 120 million or so unique TCR beta sequences from about 179 million T cells. An early release covering around 630 HLA-typed donors comprised approximately 290 gigabases of sequencing data and approximately 85 million unique TCR sequences. Of the 300 to 450 genotyped donors, approximately 82% fell in the genetic ancestry cluster associated with self-reported Caucasian donors. The study was designed to test whether signatures of past pathogen exposure could be identified by cataloging public T cell receptors. The T cell repertoires of 700 or so subjects were profiled by immunosequencing and related to cytomegalovirus serostatus. In addition to the first cohort of about 650 subjects, a separate validation cohort of approximately 130 different subjects was used. High-throughput TCR immunosequencing, statistical association of individual TCRs with disease status, and machine learning were combined to predict cytomegalovirus infection status. A later analysis re-examined previously published TCR beta repertoires from more than 650 donors and added high-resolution HLA genotyping to investigate patterns of TCR occurrence. Rather than drawing on any new phenotypic data, the later analysis identified candidate immune exposures from TCR beta sequences and the way those sequences occurred across donors. An earlier analysis of 500 to 650 of the donors applied high-throughput TCR beta sequencing to assess whether each TCR beta V gene segment acted as functional or pseudogenic. Donor age, sex, ethnicity and CMV serostatus were collected together with the repertoire data. Genome-wide SNP genotypes for about 65% of the roughly 670 donors were used in a later genetic analysis, which treated that subset as a discovery cohort. All discovery cohort repertoires had been generated using a single sequencing platform. HLA typing covered class I and class II loci at four-digit resolution. The number of typed donors differed by locus: about 620-640 for A, B, C, DRB1 and DQB1; about 520 for DQA1; some 590 for DPA1; and about 450 for DPB1. Several DR-DQ haplotypes were handled as single units for association and clustering because linkage in the cohort was strong. Across some 400 genotyped donors of the cohort, an average of 235,054 unique TCR beta nucleotide sequences per donor were sequenced, and roughly 20% of those sequences were non-productive. Summary of the overall study and its limitations: In an earlier analysis of about 600 of the donors, most TCR beta V segments appeared in productive rearrangements about 90% or about 30% of the time, broadly matching IMGT annotations. Several of the top co-occurrence clusters appeared to be linked to parvovirus B19, influenza, CMV and Epstein-Barr virus, according to a later analysis. The earlier analysis of about 600 of the donors excluded 15 to 20 rarely observed V segments, including chromosome 9 orphons, because counts were too low. The only immune exposure information available for the cohort was CMV serostatus. In the study, approximately 160 TCR beta chains were listed as associated with cytomegalovirus. A later genetic analysis associated a missense DCLRE1C variant with V-gene and J-gene trimming of TCR beta chains, and an independent cohort replicated the association. A cluster of highly shared sequence variants was judged likely to represent a technical artifact of the sequencing pipeline. In a later analysis, HLA-associated TCR beta chains showed more clonal expansion and lower generation probabilities than non-associated chains that were equally common. A later analysis associated 16,951 TCR beta sequences with specific HLA alleles at a false discovery rate of 0.05. A further reported finding was that TCR beta sequences accurately predicted the HLA-A and HLA-B alleles for most subjects in the first cohort. The classifier was reported to diagnose cytomegalovirus status with high specificity and sensitivity in both the original cohort and the validation cohort. Correlated functional status among segregating V segments might be attributable to linkage disequilibrium, but an unknown experimental factor could not be ruled out. Most TCR sequences were seen in very few donors, while some public TCRs were found in many individuals. Some IMGT-functional V segments, including TRBV6-2 and TRBV6-3, could not be told apart with the 87-base-pair reads, so those segments were excluded. Compared with the roughly 700-donor mean, donors in an Asian-associated ancestry cluster had fewer N-insertions in productive TCRs, according to a later genetic analysis. According to the authors, the approach could potentially be generalized to other disease states and immunological phenotypes. Three of the identified cytomegalovirus-associated TCR beta chains were confirmed in vitro to be specific for cytomegalovirus antigens. Sequencing depth was assumed to be roughly uniform across donors in the presence/absence analyses, though that assumption may not hold. In a later analysis, the rate of TCR association differed among HLA loci, with DRB1 alleles having the most associated TCRs and HLA-C alleles having the fewest. In a later analysis, most CMV-associated TCR beta chains were found to appear HLA-restricted, with HLA associations seemingly driven largely by CMV exposure. When HLA alleles, especially DR and DQ, strongly co-occurred, attributing TCR associations to individual alleles was difficult. In this cohort, only TCR beta chains were sequenced, and detectable features were limited by the absence of alpha or paired-chain data. Because HLA typing was unavailable for some donors at each locus, only the typed subset was used in association tests.

Receptor amplification or capture employed the immunoSEQ multiplex PCR assay. A mixture of 60 forward primers for TCR Vbeta segments and 13 reverse primers for TCR Jbeta segments was used in the multiplex PCR. A multiplex PCR assay on genomic DNA amplified the CDR3 region of rearranged TCR beta genes. The amplified TCR beta libraries were sequenced on the Illumina HiSeq System as 87-base-pair reads. Per the authors' processing: A later analysis tallied around 80 million unique TCR beta chains across the 666 repertoires, and roughly 11 million of those chains were shared by two or more donors. Raw reads were error-corrected and collapsed into unique sequences by a nearest-neighbor algorithm in which closely related sequences were merged to remove PCR and sequencing errors. Alignment of CDR3 sequences to IMGT reference sequences was used to assign V, D and J gene segments. For a sequence to be retained, a match of at least six nucleotides was required to both a V gene segment and a J gene segment. Rearrangements were called productive when the CDR3 lacked stop codons and stayed in frame with V and J; all others were non-productive. Following IMGT convention, CDR3 was defined as the stretch from the second conserved V-encoded cysteine up to the conserved J-encoded phenylalanine. Sequences without an unambiguous match to a single V gene segment were excluded from the earlier analysis of approximately 600 of the donors. In an earlier analysis of approximately 550 of the donors, V segments were called functional above 56.7% productive rearrangements and were called segregating when the between-donor standard deviation exceeded 5%. To diagnose cytomegalovirus status from the catalog of TCR beta chain sequences, a statistical classification framework was built. In a later analysis, V and J genes were assigned by comparing TCR nucleotide sequences against IMGT/GENE-DB human TR gene sequences. Using the TCRdist pipeline, a later analysis assigned CDR3 sequences along with most-parsimonious VDJ recombination scenarios. In a later analysis, each TCR beta chain was defined by its CDR3 amino acid sequence together with its V-gene family, and reads without a unique V-gene family were excluded. As a way to deal with suspected cross-contamination and a sequencing artifact, a later analysis dropped roughly 620 nucleotide sequences that were highly shared and had low generation probability. In a later analysis, a clonal expansion index for each public chain was calculated from normalized within-repertoire ranks of inferred template counts. A later analysis computed generation probabilities with a VDJ recombination model fitted to out-of-frame rearrangements, and checked the results against IGoR. A later analysis scored TCR-TCR, TCR-HLA and TCR-CMV co-occurrence with hypergeometric tests, applying a repertoire-size bias correction to TCR pairs. False discovery rates were estimated in a later analysis by permuting HLA or CMV assignments 20 times. In a later analysis, co-occurring TCRs were grouped with DBSCAN, and TCRdist sequence similarity was added when clustering was performed within HLA-allele-positive subsets. For co-occurrence clustering, repertoires with fewer than 30,000 or more than 120,000 public chains were excluded, along with roughly 5 repertoires with anomalous nucleotide sharing. TCRdb stores this immuneACCESS table with in-frame sequences only. Part of the clones is absent; in the studies checked, under half of the shortfall reflects unresolved V genes, and no reason is known for the rest. D and trimming come from the DNA, and the V and J calls and clone size come from that table. Recorded for this sample are about 93,000 clones; roughly 67% of them occurred a single time. The ten largest clones add up to roughly 5.5% of the sample.

In total, roughly 710 healthy bone marrow donors made up the cohort. At the time of sampling, all cohort members were nominally healthy, though unrecorded immune exposures were likely present. The donor tested CMV seropositive and was one of the 289 seropositive cohort members. Every donor gave a peripheral blood sample, and the peripheral blood mononuclear cells from that sample were used for TCR beta sequencing. Genomic DNA was extracted from the blood cell samples with the Qiagen DNeasy Blood Extraction Kit. This sequence uses TRBV12-2 and TRBJ1-1; the table assigns TRBD1, which was not confirmed against the DNA. TRBV12-2 is a pseudogene. The TCR was taken from a boy younger than 18 in good health and CMV-seropositive. Input material: PBMCs. Here the CDR3 is given as CASRALKGTGMVDTEAFF. The base sequence is TGTGCAAGTCGCGCCCTAAAGGGGACAGGGATGGTGGACACTGAAGCTTTCTTT.